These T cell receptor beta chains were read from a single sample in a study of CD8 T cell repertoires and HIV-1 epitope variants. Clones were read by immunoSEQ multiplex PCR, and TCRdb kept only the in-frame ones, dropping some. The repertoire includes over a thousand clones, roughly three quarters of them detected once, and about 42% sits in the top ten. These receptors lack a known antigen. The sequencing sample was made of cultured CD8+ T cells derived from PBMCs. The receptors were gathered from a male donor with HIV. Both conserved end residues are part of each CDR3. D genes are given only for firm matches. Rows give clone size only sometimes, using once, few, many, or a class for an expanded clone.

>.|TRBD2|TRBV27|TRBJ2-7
TGTGCCAGCGCGCTAGCGGGAAACGAGCAGTACTTC
CASALAGNEQYF
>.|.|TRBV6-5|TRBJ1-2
TGTGCCAGCAGTTACGGGGGGGGCGGAGGCTACACCTTC
CASSYGGGGGYTF
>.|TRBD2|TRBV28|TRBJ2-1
TGTGCCAGCAGTAAGCGGGAGTATAACAATGAGCAGTTCTTC
CASSKREYNNEQFF
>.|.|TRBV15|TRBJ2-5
TGTGCCACCAGCAGACTACGATCGGGGACAACCTACGTTCAAGAGACCCAGTACTTC
CATSRLRSGTTYVQETQYF
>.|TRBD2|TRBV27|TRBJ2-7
TGTGCCAGCAGAACTCTAGCGGGGAATCACGAGCAGTACTTC
CASRTLAGNHEQYF
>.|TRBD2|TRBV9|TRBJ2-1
TGTGCCAGCAGCAAAATAGCGGGAGATGAGCAGTTCTTC
CASSKIAGDEQFF
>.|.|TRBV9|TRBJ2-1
TGTGCCAGCAGCGTAGTGGATTCGAAGAAGCAGTTCTTC
CASSVVDSKKQFF
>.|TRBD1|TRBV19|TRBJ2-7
TGTGCCACCCGGACAGGGGGCGGAGAGCAGTACTTC
CATRTGGGEQYF
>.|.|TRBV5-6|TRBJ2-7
TGTGCCAGCAGCCACACAGTGGGGCAGTTAACCTACGAGCAGTACTTC
CASSHTVGQLTYEQYF
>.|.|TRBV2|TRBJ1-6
TGTGCCAGCAGTCCAGACATGCCGAGCTCCTATAATTCACCCCTCCACTTT
CASSPDMPSSYNSPLHF
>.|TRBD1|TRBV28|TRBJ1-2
TGTGCCAGCAGTTACGGGACAGAGGAGGGCTATGGCTACACCTTC
CASSYGTEEGYGYTF
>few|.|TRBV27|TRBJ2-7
TGTGCCAGCAGTTTAGGGGGCTACGAGCAGTACTTC
CASSLGGYEQYF
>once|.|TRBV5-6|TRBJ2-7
TGTGCCAGCAGCGAGCAGGGCGAGCAGTACTTC
CASSEQGEQYF
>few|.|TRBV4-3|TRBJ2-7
TGCGCCAGCAGCCAAGACCTAGTGGGAGGAGCGGCGAGCACGTACTTC
CASSQDLVGGAASTYF
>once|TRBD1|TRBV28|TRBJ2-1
TGTGCCAGCAGTGCCGGACAGGCTTACAATGAGCAGTTCTTC
CASSAGQAYNEQFF
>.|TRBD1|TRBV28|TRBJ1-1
TGTGCCAGCACCTTACAGGGGGCAGGCACTGAAGCTTTCTTT
CASTLQGAGTEAFF
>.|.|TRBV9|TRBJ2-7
TGTGCCAGCAGCGAGGGAGATAGCTCCTACGAGCAGTACTTC
CASSEGDSSYEQYF
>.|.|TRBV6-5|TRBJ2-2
TGTGCCAGCAGTTACGACACCAACACCGGGGAGCTGTTTTTT
CASSYDTNTGELFF
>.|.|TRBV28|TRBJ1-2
TGTGCCAGCAACCCCCCCGGGGCAGTGGATGGCTACACCTTC
CASNPPGAVDGYTF
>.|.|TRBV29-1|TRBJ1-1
TGCAGCGCCAAAGACTGGGCTGGAACTGAAGCTTTCTTT
CSAKDWAGTEAFF
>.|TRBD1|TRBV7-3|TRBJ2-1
TGTGCCAGCAGCACAGGGGGACAGGGGTACAATGAGCAGTTCTTC
CASSTGGQGYNEQFF
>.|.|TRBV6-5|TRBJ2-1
TGTGCCAGCAGTTACCTTGGGCGGTCCAATGAGCAGTTCTTC
CASSYLGRSNEQFF
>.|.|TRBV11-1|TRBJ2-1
TGTGCCAGCAGCTTAGGCCAGGGAATCGATGAGCAGTTCTTC
CASSLGQGIDEQFF
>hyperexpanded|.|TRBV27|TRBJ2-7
TGTGCCAGCAGTTCAGATGTCTCGGCCTACGAGCAGTACTTC
CASSSDVSAYEQYF
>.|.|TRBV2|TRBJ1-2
TGTGCCAGCAGTGCTCGGGACGGCTATGGCTACACCTTC
CASSARDGYGYTF
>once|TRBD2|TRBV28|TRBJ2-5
TGTGCCAGCAGTTTATCCGACGGGGGGGTCGGAGAGACCCAGTACTTC
CASSLSDGGVGETQYF
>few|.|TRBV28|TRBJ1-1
TGTGCCAGCAGTTTGAGCAGGGGAACTGAAGCTTTCTTT
CASSLSRGTEAFF
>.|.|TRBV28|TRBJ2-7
TGTGCCAGCAGTTTCAGGGGCACCTACGAGCAGTACTTC
CASSFRGTYEQYF
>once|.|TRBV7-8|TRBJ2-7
TGTGCCAGCAGGGGGGGATCCTACGAGCAGTACTTC
CASRGGSYEQYF
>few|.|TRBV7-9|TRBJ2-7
TGTGCCAGCAGCTTCGGGGATTACGAGCAGTACTTC
CASSFGDYEQYF
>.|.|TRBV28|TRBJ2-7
TGTGCCAGCAGTTTCCCAGGGGACCCCTACGAGCAGTACTTC
CASSFPGDPYEQYF
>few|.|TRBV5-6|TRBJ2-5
TGTGCCAGCAGCTTCCTAACACCTCAAGAGACCCAGTACTTC
CASSFLTPQETQYF
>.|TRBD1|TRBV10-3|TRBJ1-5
TGTGCCATCAGTGAGTTTCAGGGGGGGAGCAATCAGCCCCAGCATTTT
CAISEFQGGSNQPQHF
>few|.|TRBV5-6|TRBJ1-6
TGTGCCAGCAGCTTGGGTGCGGTTTCACCCCTCCACTTT
CASSLGAVSPLHF
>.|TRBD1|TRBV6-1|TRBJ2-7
TGTGCCAGCGCAGAGTGGGACAGTATGTACGAGCAGTACTTC
CASAEWDSMYEQYF
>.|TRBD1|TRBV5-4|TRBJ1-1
TGTGCCAGCAGCTTGGGTCGGGGGGACAGGGTCACTGAAGCTTTCTTT
CASSLGRGDRVTEAFF
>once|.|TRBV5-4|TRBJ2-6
TGTGCCAGCAGCTTACAAGGAGCTGGGGCCAACGTCCTGACTTTC
CASSLQGAGANVLTF
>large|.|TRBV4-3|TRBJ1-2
TGCGCCAGCAGCCAAGATCCCGTCGAACTCGACTATGGCTACACCTTC
CASSQDPVELDYGYTF
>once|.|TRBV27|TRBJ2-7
TGTGCCAGCAGTTCTGGCCGGCAGGAAGAGCAGTACTTC
CASSSGRQEEQYF
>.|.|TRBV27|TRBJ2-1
TGTGCCAGCAGTTCCCGCGACAATGAGCAGTTCTTC
CASSSRDNEQFF
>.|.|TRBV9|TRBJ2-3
TGTGCCGGCACAGATACGCAGTATTTT
CAGTDTQYF
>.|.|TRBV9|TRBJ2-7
TGTGCCAGCAGCGACGACTACCTTGGGAACTACGAGCAGTACTTC
CASSDDYLGNYEQYF
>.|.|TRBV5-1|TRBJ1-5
TGCGCCAGCAGCCCGGTACCTGACATCGGGAGGGCTCAGCCCCAGCATTTT
CASSPVPDIGRAQPQHF
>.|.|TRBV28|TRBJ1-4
TGTGCCAGCAGGACCCAGGGCTATAATGAAAAACTGTTTTTT
CASRTQGYNEKLFF
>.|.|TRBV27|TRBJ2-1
TGTGCCAGCAGTTCTAGGGGCCGAAATGAGCAGTTCTTC
CASSSRGRNEQFF
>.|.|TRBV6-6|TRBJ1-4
TGTGCCAGCAGTTACCTGCTCTTCCAAAAACTGTTTTTT
CASSYLLFQKLFF
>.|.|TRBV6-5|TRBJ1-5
TGTGCCAGCGCGCCAAGCGGTTACAATCAGCCCCAGCATTTT
CASAPSGYNQPQHF
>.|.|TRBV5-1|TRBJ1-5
TGCGCCAGCAGCCAGGGAGACTCTCCCAACAATCAGCCCCAGCATTTT
CASSQGDSPNNQPQHF
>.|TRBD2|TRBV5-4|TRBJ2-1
TGTGCCAGCAGCTGGGGGTCCAGCGGGAGTGGTACTGAGCAGTTCTTC
CASSWGSSGSGTEQFF